In its sample, the clone carrying this TCR beta chain was seen once. Its antigen is still unknown. The data were taken from a study of shared clonotypes between healthy human individuals. At the level of the study: Donor composition was a couple of women and three men, aged 18 to 49. Broader study findings: Compared with memory subsets, naive subsets generally had larger estimated richness. A handful of donors showed sharing of 4.5% to 5% of naive CD4 clonotypes.

The investigators split CD4+ cells into a CD45RA+ naive subset and a CD45RA-negative memory subset. Generated by immunoSEQ multiplex PCR, the TCRdb table keeps only in-frame clones and is missing some. The sample holds about 1,500,000 clones; roughly 97% are singletons and the top ten take roughly 1.2%. Material for sequencing was naive CD4+ T cells sorted from blood. Subset denoted: CD45RA+ positively selected. The TCR sequence derives from a man younger than 45 in good health.

The CDR3 loop reads CASSLGLARGYTF. The CDR3, as DNA: TGTGCCAGCAGCTTAGGGCTGGCGCGCGGCTACACCTTC. The V gene is TRBV11-2, the J gene TRBJ1-2; no firm D call. Germline V gene sequence: CDR1 SGHAT, CDR2 FQNNGV. The V end lost 1 base, the J end lost 8 bases, and 11 bases lay between the germline ends. The length of the CDR3 is 13 residues.